The present T cell receptor beta chain was sequenced within a study of cytomegalovirus exposure and HLA in healthy donors. Study-level findings and limits: Excluded were some V segments that proved indistinguishable, including TRBV6-2 and TRBV6-3.

This CDR3 contains 16 residues. V was trimmed by 2 bases and J by 3 bases, leaving 16 bases between them. The germline CDR1 and CDR2 sequences are ENHRY and SYGVKD. Comments on this clone: Its cognate antigen is unknown.

It was with 60 Vbeta and 13 Jbeta primers that the PCR ran. Libraries were prepared by immunoSEQ multiplex PCR; TCRdb keeps only in-frame clonotypes and omits some of them. The sample shows roughly 150,000 clones, roughly 73% of them seen only once. This TCR came from a man aged 18 to 29 in good health and CMV-seropositive. The sequenced sample was PBMCs. J is TRBJ1-2 and V is TRBV10-3, with D unresolved. This CDR3 reads CAISEMDSDPHYGYTF. The CDR3 nucleotides read TGTGCCATCAGTGAGATGGACTCCGACCCGCACTATGGCTACACCTTC.